Detailed here is one T cell receptor beta chain. CDR3 size: 18 residues. Treatment: randomized to nivolumab then ipilimumab (arm A) or the reverse (arm B). None of the patients previously received DNA-damaging chemotherapy. From thawed PBMCs, live CD3+CD8+ cells negative for CD19 and CD56 were sorted. This record belongs to a study of sequential checkpoint blockade in melanoma. Study-level background: First-line arms were nivolumab then ipilimumab, or the reverse, randomized 1:1. Maintenance nivolumab came after either treatment sequence.

Data came from immunoSEQ multiplex PCR; TCRdb stores just in-frame clones and leaves some out. The sample includes some 10,000 clones, roughly 80% of them seen just once. J is TRBJ2-7 and V is TRBV21-1; no check of the table's D call, TRBD2, against the DNA was made. TRBV21-1 is tagged as a pseudogene. The origin of this receptor is a human donor with melanoma. The sample here was CD8+ T cells sorted from blood (inferred from file names), taken from a patient given nivolumab and ipilimumab in sequence. In DNA form, the CDR3 reads TGTGCCAGCAGAGAGGGACTTGGAGCCCAGCGGAGTGCGCTCGAGCAGTACTTC. This codes for CASREGLGAQRSALEQYF.